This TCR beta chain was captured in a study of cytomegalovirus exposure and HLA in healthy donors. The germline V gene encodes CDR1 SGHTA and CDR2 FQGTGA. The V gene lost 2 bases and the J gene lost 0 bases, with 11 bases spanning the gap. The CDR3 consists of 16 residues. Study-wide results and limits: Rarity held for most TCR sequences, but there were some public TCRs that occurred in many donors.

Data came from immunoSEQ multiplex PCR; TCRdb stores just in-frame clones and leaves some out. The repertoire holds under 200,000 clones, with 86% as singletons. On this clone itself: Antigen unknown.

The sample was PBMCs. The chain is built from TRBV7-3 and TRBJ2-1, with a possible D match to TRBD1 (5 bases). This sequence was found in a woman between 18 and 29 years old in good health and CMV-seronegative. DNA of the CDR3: TGTGCCAGCAGCTTAGACAGTGAAAGCTCCTACAATGAGCAGTTCTTC. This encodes CASSLDSESSYNEQFF.